This T cell receptor beta chain was identified in a study of blood T cell repertoires in COVID-19 (dated by TCRdb to the early 2020s). Broadly, across the study: Collaborator samples came from the United States, Italy and Spain and covered acute and convalescent phases of COVID-19. The repertoires were released in a freely available public database intended as a resource for research on the immune response to SARS-CoV-2. The samples were drawn from the first 160 participants of the ongoing ImmuneRACE study and from 1,254 subjects provided by 6 global collaborators. Subjects who had been exposed to COVID-19, were actively infected with it, or had recovered from it provided the deeply sampled blood TCRbeta repertoires that made up the dataset. HLA class I and class II types, where available, came from metadata supplied by the sample provider rather than from assay-based typing. Sample metadata almost always included a de-identified subject ID, COVID-19 status, age in years and sex. The material from the prospective study consisted of cDNA or gDNA derived from T cells, B-cell-depleted T cells, or PBMCs. The paper's findings and limits, for the study overall: The quantity of clinical and demographic metadata differed by source and by participant and was supplied without curation.

Another Seattle source contributed samples from volunteer blood donors who had recovered from COVID-19. The collaborating institutions used their own protocols to collect whole blood in K2EDTA tubes. Collaborator samples were shipped for TCRbeta analysis as frozen whole blood, isolated PBMCs, or DNA extracted from either sample type. A note on this clone: Its antigen target is currently unknown. No clone much larger than this one lies a single base away; base qualities are absent.

Including cysteine and phenylalanine, the CDR3 has 15 amino acids. The retained sequence is limited to the CDR3, 45 bases, with the frame set at the first base. V is shortened by 0 bases, J by 3 bases, and the region joining them spans 12 bases. Per the germline V gene, SGHRS is the CDR1 and YFSETQ is the CDR2. TCRbeta CDR3 regions were amplified from genomic DNA using the immunoSEQ Assay, a bias-controlled multiplex PCR. In the original analysis: Within the assay, amplification of reference gene primers was used to estimate how many nucleated cells each sample contained. To quantify the absolute abundance of each unique TCRbeta CDR3 rearrangement, sequence reads were collapsed and filtered. For each sample, productive Simpson clonality was calculated by taking the square root of Simpson's diversity index across productive rearrangements. TCRdb limited this immuneACCESS table to in-frame rearrangements with V and J called. A share of clones is missing; checked studies link under half to unresolved V genes, and the rest is unexplained. D and trimming were read from the DNA, whereas the V and J calls and clone size are those reported in that table. Within this sample are roughly 160,000 clones, with about 86% of them counted one time only. Roughly 20% of the sample is held by the ten biggest clonotypes.

The sample taken for sequencing was peripheral blood. Recombination connected TRBV5-1 to TRBJ1-1; the D segment could be TRBD1, given 5 matching bases. This TCR derives from a woman aged 70 to 79 who had recovered from COVID-19. The sequence in DNA is TGCGCCAGCAGCTTGGGGGGCGGTTGGGACACTGAAGCTTTCTTT. It is translated as CASSLGGGWDTEAFF.